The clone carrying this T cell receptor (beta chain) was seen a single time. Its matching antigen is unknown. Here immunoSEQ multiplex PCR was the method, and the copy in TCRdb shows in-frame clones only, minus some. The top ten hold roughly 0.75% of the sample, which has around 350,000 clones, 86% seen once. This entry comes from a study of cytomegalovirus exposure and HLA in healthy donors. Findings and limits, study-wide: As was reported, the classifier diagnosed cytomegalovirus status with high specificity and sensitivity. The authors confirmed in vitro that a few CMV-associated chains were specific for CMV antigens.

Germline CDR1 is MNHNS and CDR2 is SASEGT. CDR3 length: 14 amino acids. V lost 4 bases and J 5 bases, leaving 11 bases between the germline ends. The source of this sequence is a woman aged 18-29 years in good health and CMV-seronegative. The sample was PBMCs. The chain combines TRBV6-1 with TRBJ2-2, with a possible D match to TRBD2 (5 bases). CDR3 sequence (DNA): TGTGCCAGCAGTGGCCTGCCGGGGACCGGGGAGCTGTTTTTT. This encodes CASSGLPGTGELFF.